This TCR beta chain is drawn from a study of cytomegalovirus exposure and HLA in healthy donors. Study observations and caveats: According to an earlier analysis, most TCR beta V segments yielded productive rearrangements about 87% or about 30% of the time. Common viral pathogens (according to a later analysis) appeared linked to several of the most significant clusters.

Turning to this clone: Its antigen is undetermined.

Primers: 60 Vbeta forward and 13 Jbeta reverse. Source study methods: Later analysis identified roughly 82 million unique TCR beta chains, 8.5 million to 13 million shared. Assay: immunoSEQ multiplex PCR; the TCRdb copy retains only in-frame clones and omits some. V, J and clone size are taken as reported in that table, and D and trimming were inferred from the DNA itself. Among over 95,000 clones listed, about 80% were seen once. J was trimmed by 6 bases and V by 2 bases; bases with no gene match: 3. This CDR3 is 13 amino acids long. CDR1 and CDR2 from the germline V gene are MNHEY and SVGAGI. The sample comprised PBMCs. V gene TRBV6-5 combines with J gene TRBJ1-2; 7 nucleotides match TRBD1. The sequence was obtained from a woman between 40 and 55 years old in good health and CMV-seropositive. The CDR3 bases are TGTGCCAGCAGTTACACCGGACAGGATGGCTACACCTTC. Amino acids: CASSYTGQDGYTF.